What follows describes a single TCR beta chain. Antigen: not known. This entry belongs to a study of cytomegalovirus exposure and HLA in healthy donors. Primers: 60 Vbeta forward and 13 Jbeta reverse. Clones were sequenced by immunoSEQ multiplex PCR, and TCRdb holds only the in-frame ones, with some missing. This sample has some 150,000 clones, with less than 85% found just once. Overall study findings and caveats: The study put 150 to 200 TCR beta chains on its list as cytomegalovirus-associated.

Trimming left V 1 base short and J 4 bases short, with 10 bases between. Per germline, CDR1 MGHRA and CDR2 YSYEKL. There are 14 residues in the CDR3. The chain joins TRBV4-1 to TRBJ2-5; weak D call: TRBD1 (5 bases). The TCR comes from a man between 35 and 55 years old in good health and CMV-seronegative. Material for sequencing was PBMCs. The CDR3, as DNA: TGCGCCAGCAGCCAAGTGGGGCTGGCAGAGACCCAGTACTTC. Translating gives CASSQVGLAETQYF.